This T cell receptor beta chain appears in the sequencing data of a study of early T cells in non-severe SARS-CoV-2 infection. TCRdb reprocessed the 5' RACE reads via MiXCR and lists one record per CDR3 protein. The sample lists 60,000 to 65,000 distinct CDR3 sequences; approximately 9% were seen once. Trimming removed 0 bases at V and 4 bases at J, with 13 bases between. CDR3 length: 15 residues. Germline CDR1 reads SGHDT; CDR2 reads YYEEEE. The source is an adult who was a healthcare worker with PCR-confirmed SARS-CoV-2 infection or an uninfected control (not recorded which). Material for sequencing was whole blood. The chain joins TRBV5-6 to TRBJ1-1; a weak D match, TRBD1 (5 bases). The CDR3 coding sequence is TGTGCCAGCAGCTTGGGGCCGGGGCGGGCCACTGAAGCTTTCTTT. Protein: CASSLGPGRATEAFF.